The present entry profiles one TCR beta chain with its context. The data belong to a study of blood T cell repertoires in COVID-19. Libraries were prepared by immunoSEQ multiplex PCR; TCRdb keeps only in-frame clonotypes and omits some of them. The data show some 120,000 clones, nearly 90% seen once. Trimming at V came to 2 bases and at J to 5 bases, leaving 2 bases not matched to a gene. The CDR3 totals 15 residues. Germline V lookup: CDR1 SGHTA, CDR2 FQGTGA. The V gene is TRBV7-3, the J gene TRBJ2-2, with 10 bases fitting TRBD2. This sequence originates from a woman older than 75 with acute or convalescent COVID-19. The sequenced sample was peripheral blood. The CDR3 bases are TGTGCCAGCAGCTTACCGACTAGCGGGACCGGGGAGCTGTTTTTT. Protein: CASSLPTSGTGELFF.